The clone carrying this T cell receptor (beta chain) has a handful of counts. The data originate from a study of blood T cell repertoires in COVID-19. Whole-study context: The origin of the acute and convalescent COVID-19 samples was the United States, Italy and Spain. PBMCs, B-cell-depleted T cells, or T cells provided the cDNA or gDNA that made up the material.

As processed by the authors: Reference gene primer amplification gave estimated nucleated cell counts. Sequencing used immunoSEQ multiplex PCR; TCRdb keeps in-frame clones, though not all of them. Clonal size and the V and J genes are those of that table, whereas D and trimming came from the DNA. This table holds over 250,000 clones, 83% found once. This CDR3 region has 13 residues. The V gene's germline CDR1 is SGHRS and CDR2 YFSETQ. V shed 4 bases and J shed 2 bases, with 8 bases lying between them. This rearrangement joins TRBV5-1 to TRBJ2-3; D gene unclear. Sequences were obtained from peripheral blood. The TCR was taken from a woman between 50 and 59 years old who had recovered from COVID-19. The CDR3 nucleotides read TGCGCCAGCAGCCCCGACAACACAGATACGCAGTATTTT. This sequence encodes CASSPDNTDTQYF.